Only a few counts were recorded for the clone carrying this T cell receptor beta chain. Together with a sample-barcoded 5' primer, a J-beta primer mix was included in a second PCR lasting roughly 6 to 12 cycles. TCRdb analysed the 5' RACE reads with MiXCR anew, one entry per CDR3 protein. The sample yields about 1.5 million distinct CDR3 sequences, approximately 42% seen once. CDR1 and CDR2 from the germline V gene are MNHEY and SVGEGT. The CDR3 contains 14 residues. Between the trimmed V and J ends, which lost 5 bases and 8 bases, there was a span of 18 bases. This sample was taken from a study of blood T cells in healthy people across ages. Study details: Capturing about one barcoded beta molecule per two T cells was achieved by template switching.

Each donor had about 10 milliliters of peripheral blood drawn. Source material: blood. The chain couples TRBV6-2 or TRBV6-3 to TRBJ1-2, with D tentatively TRBD1 (5 bases). The receptor was derived from a woman between 18 and 29 years old in good health. CDR3 sequence reads: CASSDRDRSDGYTF. In nucleotides, the CDR3 is TGTGCCAGCAGTGACCGGGACCGATCCGACGGCTACACCTTC.